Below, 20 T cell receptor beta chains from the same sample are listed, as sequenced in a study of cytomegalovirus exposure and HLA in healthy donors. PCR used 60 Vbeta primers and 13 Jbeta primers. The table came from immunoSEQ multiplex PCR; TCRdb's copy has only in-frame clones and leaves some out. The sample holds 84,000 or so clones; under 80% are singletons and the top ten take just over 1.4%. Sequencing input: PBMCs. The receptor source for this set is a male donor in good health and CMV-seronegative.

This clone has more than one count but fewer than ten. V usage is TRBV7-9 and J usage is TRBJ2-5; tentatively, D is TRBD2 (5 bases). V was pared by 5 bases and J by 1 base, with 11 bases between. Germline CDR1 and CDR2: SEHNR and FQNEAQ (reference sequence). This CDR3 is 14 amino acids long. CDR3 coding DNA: TGTGCCAGCAGCGTGGGAGACCGCCAAGAGACCCAGTACTTC. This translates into CASSVGDRQETQYF.

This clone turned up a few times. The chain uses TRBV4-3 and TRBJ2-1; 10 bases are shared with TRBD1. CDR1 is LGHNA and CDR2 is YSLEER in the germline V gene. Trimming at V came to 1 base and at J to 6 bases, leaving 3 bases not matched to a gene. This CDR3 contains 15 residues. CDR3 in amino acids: CASSQGRTGGNEQFF. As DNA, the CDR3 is TGCGCCAGCAGCCAAGGACGGACAGGGGGCAATGAGCAGTTCTTC.

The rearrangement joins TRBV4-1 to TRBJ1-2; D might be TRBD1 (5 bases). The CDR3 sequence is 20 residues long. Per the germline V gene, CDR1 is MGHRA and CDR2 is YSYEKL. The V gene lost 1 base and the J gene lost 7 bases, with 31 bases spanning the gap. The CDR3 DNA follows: TGCGCCAGCAGCCAAGTGGCCTTCGTTACTCACAGGCCCGGTTTCGGTGGCTACACCTTC. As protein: CASSQVAFVTHRPGFGGYTF.

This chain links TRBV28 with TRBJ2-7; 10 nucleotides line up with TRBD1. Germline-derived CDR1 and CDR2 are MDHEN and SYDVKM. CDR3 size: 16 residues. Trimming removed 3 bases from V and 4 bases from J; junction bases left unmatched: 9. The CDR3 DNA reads TGTGCCAGCAGTTTTTCCGGGGGACAGGGGTTGTACGAGCAGTACTTC. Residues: CASSFSGGQGLYEQYF.

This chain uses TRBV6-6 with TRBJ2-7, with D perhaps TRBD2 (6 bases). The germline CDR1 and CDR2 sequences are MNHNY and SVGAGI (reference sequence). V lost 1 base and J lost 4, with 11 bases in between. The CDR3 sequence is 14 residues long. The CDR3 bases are TGTGCCAGCAGTTACTGTTGCGGGGCTTACGAGCAGTACTTC. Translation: CASSYCCGAYEQYF.

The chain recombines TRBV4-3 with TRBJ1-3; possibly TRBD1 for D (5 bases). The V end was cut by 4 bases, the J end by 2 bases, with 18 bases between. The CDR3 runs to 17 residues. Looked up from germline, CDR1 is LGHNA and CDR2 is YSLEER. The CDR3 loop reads CASSPSPSGGAGNTIYF. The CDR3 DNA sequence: TGCGCCAGCAGCCCCTCCCCTTCGGGAGGGGCTGGAAACACCATATATTTT.

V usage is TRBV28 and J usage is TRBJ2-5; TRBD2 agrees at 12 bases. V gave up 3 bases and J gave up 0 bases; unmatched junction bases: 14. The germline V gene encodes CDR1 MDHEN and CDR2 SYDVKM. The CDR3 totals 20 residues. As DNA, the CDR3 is TGTGCCAGCAGTTTCCCCGGCCGGGCTAGCGGGAGGGCATACCAAGAGACCCAGTACTTC. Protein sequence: CASSFPGRASGRAYQETQYF.

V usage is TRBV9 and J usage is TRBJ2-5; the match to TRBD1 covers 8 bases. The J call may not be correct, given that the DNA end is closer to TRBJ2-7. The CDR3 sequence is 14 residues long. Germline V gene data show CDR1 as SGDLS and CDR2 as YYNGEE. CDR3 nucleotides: TGTGCCAGCAGCGCGACAGGGGCCCAGGTCGAGCAGTACTTC. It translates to CASSATGAQVEQYF.

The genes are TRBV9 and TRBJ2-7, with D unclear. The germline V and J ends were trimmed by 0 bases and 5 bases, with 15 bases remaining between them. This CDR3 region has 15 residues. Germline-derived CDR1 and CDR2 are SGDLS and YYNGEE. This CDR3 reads CASSVGLERVDEQYF. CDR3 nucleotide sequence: TGTGCCAGCAGCGTAGGGTTAGAACGAGTAGACGAGCAGTACTTC.

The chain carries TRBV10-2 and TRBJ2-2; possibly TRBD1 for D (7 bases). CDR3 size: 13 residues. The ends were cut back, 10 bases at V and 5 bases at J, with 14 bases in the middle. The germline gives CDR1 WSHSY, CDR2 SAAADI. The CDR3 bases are TGCGCCACCAGGGGGGCTGGGACCGGGGAGCTGTTTTTT. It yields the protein CATRGAGTGELFF.

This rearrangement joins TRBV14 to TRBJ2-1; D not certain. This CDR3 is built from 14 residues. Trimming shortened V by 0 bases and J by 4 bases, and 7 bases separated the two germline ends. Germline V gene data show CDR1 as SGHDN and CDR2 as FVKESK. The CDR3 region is CASSQDSAYNEQFF. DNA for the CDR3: TGTGCCAGCAGCCAAGATTCCGCGTACAATGAGCAGTTCTTC.

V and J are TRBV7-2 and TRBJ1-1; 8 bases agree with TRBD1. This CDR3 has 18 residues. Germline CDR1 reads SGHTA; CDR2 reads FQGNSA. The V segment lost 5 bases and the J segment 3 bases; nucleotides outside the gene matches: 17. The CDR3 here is CASSRGIFQGAKDTEAFF. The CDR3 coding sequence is TGTGCCAGCAGCCGGGGAATATTCCAGGGGGCGAAGGACACTGAAGCTTTCTTT.

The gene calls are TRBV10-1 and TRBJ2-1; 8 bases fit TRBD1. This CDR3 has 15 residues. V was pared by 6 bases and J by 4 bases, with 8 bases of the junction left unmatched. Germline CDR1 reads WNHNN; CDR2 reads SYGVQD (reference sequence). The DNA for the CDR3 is TGCGCCAGCAGCCATCTCGGGACAGGATACAATGAGCAGTTCTTC. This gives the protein CASSHLGTGYNEQFF.

CDR3 loop: CASSLVWADTDTQYF. CDR3 in DNA: TGTGCCAGCAGCTTAGTATGGGCAGACACAGATACGCAGTATTTT. This chain links TRBV7-2 with TRBJ2-3; D call uncertain. Germline CDR1 SGHTA, CDR2 FQGNSA. Trimming removed 1 base at V and 2 bases at J, with 10 bases between. The CDR3 is 15 residues long.

In DNA, the CDR3 is TGTGCCAGCAGGGGACAGGGATTGTCACCCCTCCACTTT. Its translation: CASRGQGLSPLHF. The V call is TRBV5-6, the J call TRBJ1-6; 9 bases are a match to TRBD1. Germline V gene sequence: CDR1 SGHDT, CDR2 YYEEEE. CDR3 length equals 13 residues. V lost 5 bases, J lost 10 bases, and 4 bases stayed unmatched.

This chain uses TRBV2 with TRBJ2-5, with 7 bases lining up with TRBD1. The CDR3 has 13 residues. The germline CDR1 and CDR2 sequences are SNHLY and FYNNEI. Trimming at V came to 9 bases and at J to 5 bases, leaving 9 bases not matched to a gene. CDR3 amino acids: CARNRGRQETQYF. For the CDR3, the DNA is TGTGCCAGAAACAGGGGCCGACAGGAGACCCAGTACTTC.

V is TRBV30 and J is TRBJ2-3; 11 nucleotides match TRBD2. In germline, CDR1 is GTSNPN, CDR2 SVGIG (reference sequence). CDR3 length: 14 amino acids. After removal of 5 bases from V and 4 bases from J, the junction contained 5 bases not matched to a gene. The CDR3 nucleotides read TGTGCCTGGGGCCTAGCGGGGGGAGCAGATACGCAGTATTTT. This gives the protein CAWGLAGGADTQYF.

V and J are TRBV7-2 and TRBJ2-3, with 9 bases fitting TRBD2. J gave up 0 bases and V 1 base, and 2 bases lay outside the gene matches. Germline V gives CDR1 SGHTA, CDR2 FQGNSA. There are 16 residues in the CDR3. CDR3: CASSLVAGVSTDTQYF. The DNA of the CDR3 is TGTGCCAGCAGCTTAGTAGCGGGGGTCAGCACAGATACGCAGTATTTT.

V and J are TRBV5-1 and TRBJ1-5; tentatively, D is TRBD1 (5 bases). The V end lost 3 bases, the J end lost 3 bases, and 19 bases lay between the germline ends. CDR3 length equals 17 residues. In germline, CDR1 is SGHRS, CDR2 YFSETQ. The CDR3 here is CASSYGDGGKTNQPQHF. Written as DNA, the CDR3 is TGCGCCAGCAGCTACGGGGACGGGGGAAAGACCAATCAGCCCCAGCATTTT.

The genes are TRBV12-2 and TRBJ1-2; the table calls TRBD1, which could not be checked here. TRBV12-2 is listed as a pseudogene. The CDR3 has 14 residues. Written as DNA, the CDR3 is TGTGCAAGTCGTCGTACAGGGGGGAACTATGGCTACACCTTC. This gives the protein CASRRTGGNYGYTF.